This TCR beta chain was documented in a study of neurological immune-mediated disorders. CDR1 and CDR2 from the germline V gene are MDHEN and SYDVKM. The CDR3 is 15 amino acids. V was cut by 1 base and J by 11 bases, with 15 bases left in between. The starting material, 2 million PBMCs stored at -80 C, gave rise to the unsorted libraries. Regarding the study as a whole: Private repertoires in all groups were suggested by the finding that expanded clones across subjects shared no CDR3 amino acid sequences. Multiple sclerosis, the disease with the least TCR clonal expansion, fell below healthy controls, whereas HTLV-1-associated myelopathy showed the most.

This clonotype is medium-sized within its sample. Its specificity is unknown. The team produced cDNA through 5'RACE using 10-nucleotide random UMIs. TCRdb used MiXCR to reprocess the 5' RACE reads, holding one entry per CDR3 protein. The repertoire holds around 15,000 distinct CDR3 sequences, about 20% seen once, with under 25% in the top ten. This chain joins TRBV28 and TRBJ1-6; no clear D. The sample comprised PBMCs. The sequence was collected from a man aged 50 or older in good health. The CDR3 sequence is CASSLSRTGFPPLHF. The CDR3, as DNA: TGTGCCAGCAGTTTATCCCGGACGGGTTTCCCACCCCTCCACTTT. The full variable domain, in which reference TRBV28 and TRBJ1-6 provide the parts outside the CDR3, is DVKVTQSSRYLVKRTGEKVFLECVQDMDHENMFWYRQDPGLGLRLIYFSYDVKMKEKGDIPEGYSVSREKKERFSLILESASTNQTSMYLCASSLSRTGFPPLHFGNGTRLTVT.